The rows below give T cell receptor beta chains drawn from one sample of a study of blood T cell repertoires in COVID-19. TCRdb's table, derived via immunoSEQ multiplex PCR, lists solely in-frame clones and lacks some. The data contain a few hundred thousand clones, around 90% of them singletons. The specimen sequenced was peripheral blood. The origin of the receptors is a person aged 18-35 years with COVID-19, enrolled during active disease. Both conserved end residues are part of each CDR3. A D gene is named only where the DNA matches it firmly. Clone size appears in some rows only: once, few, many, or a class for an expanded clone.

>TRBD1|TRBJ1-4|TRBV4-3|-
CASSQKGTGINEKLFF
TGCGCCAGCAGCCAGAAAGGGACAGGGATAAATGAAAAACTGTTTTTT
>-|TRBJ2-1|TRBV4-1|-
CASSQPPTSRVEQFF
TGCGCCAGCAGCCAACCCCCGACTTCACGCGTTGAGCAGTTCTTC
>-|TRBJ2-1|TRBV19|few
CASSIRSDYSYNEQFF
TGTGCCAGTAGTATACGAAGCGACTACTCCTACAATGAGCAGTTCTTC
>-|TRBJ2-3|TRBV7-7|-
CASSFGGDTQYF
TGTGCTAGCAGCTTTGGCGGAGATACGCAGTATTTT
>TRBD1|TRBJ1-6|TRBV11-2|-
CASSLRDRVNSPLHF
TGTGCCAGCAGCTTAAGGGACAGGGTGAACTCACCCCTCCACTTT
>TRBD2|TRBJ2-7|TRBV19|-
CASSLTSGFYEQYF
TGTGCCAGTAGTCTTACTAGCGGGTTCTACGAGCAGTACTTC
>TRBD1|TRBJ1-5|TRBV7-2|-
CASRRDRGWNQPQHF
TGTGCCAGCAGACGAGACAGGGGCTGGAATCAGCCCCAGCATTTT
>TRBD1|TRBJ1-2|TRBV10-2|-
CASSEPGQSYGYTF
TGCGCCAGCAGTGAGCCGGGACAGAGCTATGGCTACACCTTC
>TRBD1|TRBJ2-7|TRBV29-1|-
CSVFDTGQGYEQYF
TGCAGCGTCTTTGACACGGGACAGGGTTACGAGCAGTACTTC
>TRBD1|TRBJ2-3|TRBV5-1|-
CASSRAGTGLADTQYF
TGCGCCAGCAGCCGGGCCGGGACAGGGCTGGCAGATACGCAGTATTTT
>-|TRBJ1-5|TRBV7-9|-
CASSPGNNQPQHF
TGTGCCAGCAGCCCGGGGAACAATCAGCCCCAGCATTTT
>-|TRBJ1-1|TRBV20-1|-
CSATYQREAFF
TGCAGTGCTACGTACCAGAGGGAAGCTTTCTTT
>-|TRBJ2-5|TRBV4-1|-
CASSQDWPSRETQYF
TGCGCCAGCAGCCAAGATTGGCCTAGCCGGGAGACCCAGTACTTC
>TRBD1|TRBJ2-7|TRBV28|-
CASSLQTGGFNEQYF
TGTGCCAGCAGTCTCCAGACAGGGGGATTCAACGAGCAGTACTTC
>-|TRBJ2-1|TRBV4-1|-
CASSQRPGSRFWDNEQFF
TGCGCCAGCAGCCAAAGGCCCGGGAGCAGATTTTGGGACAATGAGCAGTTCTTC
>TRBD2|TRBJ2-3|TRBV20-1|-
CSASEASGTDTQYF
TGCAGTGCTAGTGAGGCTAGCGGGACAGATACGCAGTATTTT
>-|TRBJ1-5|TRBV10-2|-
CASSVADSNQPQHF
TGCGCCAGCAGTGTAGCGGATAGCAATCAGCCCCAGCATTTT
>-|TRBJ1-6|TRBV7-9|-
CASSGGSYNSPLHF
TGTGCCAGCAGCGGGGGGTCCTATAATTCACCCCTCCACTTT
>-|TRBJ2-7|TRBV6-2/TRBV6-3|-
CASSYLYEQYF
TGTGCCAGCAGTTACCTATACGAGCAGTACTTC
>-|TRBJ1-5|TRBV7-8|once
CASSLAALSGENQPQHF
TGTGCCAGCAGCTTAGCGGCCCTATCAGGGGAGAATCAGCCCCAGCATTTT
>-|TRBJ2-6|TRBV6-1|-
CASSDPPRDRANVLTF
TGTGCCAGCAGTGATCCCCCCCGGGACAGGGCCAACGTCCTGACTTTC
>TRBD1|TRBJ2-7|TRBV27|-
CASSLLGTGLFEQYF
TGTGCCAGCAGTTTATTAGGGACAGGGTTATTCGAGCAGTACTTC
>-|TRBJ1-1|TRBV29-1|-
CSVGWGGGEAFF
TGCAGCGTTGGATGGGGCGGAGGGGAAGCTTTCTTT
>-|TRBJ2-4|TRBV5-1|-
CASSLVGSLLAKNIQYF
TGCGCCAGCAGCTTGGTGGGCAGTCTATTAGCCAAAAACATTCAGTACTTC
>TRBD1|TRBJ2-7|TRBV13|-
CASRTTGQGTYEQYF
TGTGCCAGCCGAACCACGGGACAGGGGACCTACGAGCAGTACTTC
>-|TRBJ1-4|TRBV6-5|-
CASVQGRATNEKLFF
TGTGCCAGCGTCCAGGGGCGTGCAACTAATGAAAAACTGTTTTTT
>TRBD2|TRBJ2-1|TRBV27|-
CASRPVRGLGDNEQFF
TGTGCCAGCAGGCCCGTGCGGGGACTAGGAGATAATGAGCAGTTCTTC
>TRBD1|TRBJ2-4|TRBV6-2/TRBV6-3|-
CASSPGTGAPKNIQYF
TGTGCCAGCAGTCCCGGGACAGGGGCGCCCAAAAACATTCAGTACTTC
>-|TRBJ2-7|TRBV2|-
CASSAVAYWYF
TGTGCCAGCAGCGCCGTCGCCTACTGGTACTTC
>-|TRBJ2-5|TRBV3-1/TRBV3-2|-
CASSQGLEQETQYF
TGTGCCAGCAGCCAAGGGCTAGAGCAAGAGACCCAGTACTTC
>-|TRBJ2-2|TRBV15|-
CATGSGGGPGELFF
TGTGCCACCGGTTCGGGGGGCGGGCCCGGGGAGCTGTTTTTT
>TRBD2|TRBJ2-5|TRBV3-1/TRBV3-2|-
CASSQGTSGGQETQYF
TGTGCCAGCAGCCAAGGGACTAGCGGGGGACAAGAGACCCAGTACTTC
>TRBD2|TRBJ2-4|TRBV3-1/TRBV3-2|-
CASSLQPGLANIQYF
TGTGCCAGCAGCCTCCAACCGGGACTAGCAAACATTCAGTACTTC
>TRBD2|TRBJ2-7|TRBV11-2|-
CASSTGTSFEQYF
TGTGCCAGCAGCACCGGGACTAGCTTCGAGCAGTACTTC
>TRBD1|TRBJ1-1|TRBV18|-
CATSPLIAGTGRTEAFF
TGTGCCACCTCACCACTCATCGCCGGGACAGGGCGCACTGAAGCTTTCTTT
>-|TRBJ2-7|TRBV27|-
CASSLRAGVHYEQYF
TGTGCCAGCAGTTTAAGGGCAGGGGTCCACTACGAGCAGTACTTC
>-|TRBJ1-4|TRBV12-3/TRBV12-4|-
CASSPRFGEKLFF
TGTGCCAGCAGTCCCCGGTTCGGTGAAAAACTGTTTTTT
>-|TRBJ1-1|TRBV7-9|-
CASSQQENTEAFF
TGTGCCAGCAGCCAGCAGGAGAACACTGAAGCTTTCTTT
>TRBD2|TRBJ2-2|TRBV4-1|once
CASSPTRLAGHTGELFF
TGCGCCAGCAGCCCTACCCGACTAGCGGGGCACACCGGGGAGCTGTTTTTT
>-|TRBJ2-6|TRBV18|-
CASSSRGSGANVLTF
TGTGCCAGCTCATCTAGGGGGTCTGGGGCCAACGTCCTGACTTTC
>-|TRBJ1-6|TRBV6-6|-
CASSYSTQGSPLHF
TGTGCCAGCAGTTACTCGACCCAGGGTTCACCCCTCCACTTT